Following are 9 T cell receptor beta chains from one sample sequenced in a study of cytomegalovirus exposure and HLA in healthy donors. PCR primers comprised 60 Vbeta and 13 Jbeta primers. This table comes from immunoSEQ multiplex PCR, and its TCRdb copy is limited to in-frame clones, with some not included. In the table there are 110,000 to 150,000 clones, around four fifths of which are singletons. The sample comprised PBMCs. All receptors derive from a boy aged 2 to 9 in good health and CMV-seronegative.

The V gene is TRBV13, the J gene TRBJ1-5; D remains ambiguous. Germline V gene sequence: CDR1 PRHDT, CDR2 FYEKMQ (reference sequence). The germline V and J ends were trimmed by 2 bases and 1 base, with 6 bases remaining between them. CDR3 length equals 14 residues. The CDR3 coding sequence is TGTGCCAGCAGCTTATCGGGGAGCAATCAGCCCCAGCATTTT. It yields the protein CASSLSGSNQPQHF.

The CDR3 coding sequence is TGTGCCAGTAGTGGGCTAGCCCCAGAGACCCAGTACTTC. Protein: CASSGLAPETQYF. The chain carries TRBV19 and TRBJ2-5; tentative D call: TRBD2 (5 bases). Trimming took 5 bases from V and 4 from J, leaving 11 bases between them. The germline V gene has CDR1 LNHDA and CDR2 SQIVND (reference sequence). CDR3 size: 13 residues. The variable domain in full, with the rest retrieved from reference TRBV19 and TRBJ2-5, is DGGITQSPKYLFRKEGQNVTLSCEQNLNHDAMYWYRQDPGQGLRLIYYSQIVNDFQKGDIAEGYSVSREKKESFPLTVTSAQKNPTAFYLCASSGLAPETQYFGPGTRLLVL.

This chain uses TRBV5-1 with TRBJ2-6; possibly TRBD2 for D (5 bases). Trimming took 4 bases from V and 4 from J, leaving 12 bases between them. Per germline, CDR1 SGHRS and CDR2 YFSETQ. CDR3 length equals 15 residues. The CDR3 loop reads CASSPEVSGANVLTF. As DNA, the CDR3 is TGCGCCAGCAGCCCGGAGGTCTCAGGGGCCAACGTCCTGACTTTC.

The genes are TRBV7-9 and TRBJ1-4; D gene unclear. Per germline, CDR1 SEHNR and CDR2 FQNEAQ (reference sequence). The CDR3 runs to 15 residues. The V end lost 5 bases, the J end lost 2 bases, and 12 bases lay between the germline ends. The CDR3 reads CASSLTGSTNEKLFF. The DNA for the CDR3 is TGTGCCAGCAGCCTGACCGGGTCTACTAATGAAAAACTGTTTTTT. The full variable domain, completed using reference TRBV7-9 and TRBJ1-4, is DTGVSQNPRHKITKRGQNVTFRCDPISEHNRLYWYRQTLGQGPEFLTYFQNEAQLEKSRLLSDRFSAERPKGSFSTLEIQRTEQGDSAMYLCASSLTGSTNEKLFFGSGTQLSVL.

V gene TRBV4-1 combines with J gene TRBJ2-3; D remains ambiguous. The germline V and J ends were trimmed by 0 bases and 0 bases, with 7 bases remaining between them. The CDR3 length is 15 residues. Germline CDR1 and CDR2: MGHRA and YSYEKL. The CDR3 DNA reads as TGCGCCAGCAGCCAAGATCCTATTAGCACAGATACGCAGTATTTT. Translating gives CASSQDPISTDTQYF.

The V gene is TRBV27, the J gene TRBJ2-1; D gene uncertain. Trimming stripped 6 bases from V and 0 bases from J, with 18 bases between. The CDR3 spans 17 residues. Per the germline V gene, CDR1 is MNHEY and CDR2 is SMNVEV (reference sequence). The CDR3 sequence is CASSSTLGRNSYNEQFF. CDR3 coding DNA: TGTGCCAGCAGCTCAACTCTTGGCAGGAACTCCTACAATGAGCAGTTCTTC.

This chain joins TRBV7-9 and TRBJ1-3, with 7 bases matching TRBD1. With 4 bases clipped from V and 6 bases from J, the junction kept 12 bases outside the gene matches. The CDR3 runs 16 residues. The germline V gene has CDR1 SEHNR and CDR2 FQNEAQ (reference sequence). The CDR3: CASSSSTGATLNTIYF. As DNA, the CDR3 is TGTGCCAGCAGCTCCTCCACAGGGGCGACCCTAAACACCATATATTTT.

This clone has more than one count but fewer than ten. The V call is TRBV19, the J call TRBJ1-5; possibly TRBD1 for D (6 bases). The V end lost 6 bases, the J end lost 5 bases, and 17 bases lay between the germline ends. Germline V gives CDR1 LNHDA, CDR2 SQIVND (reference sequence). The CDR3 runs to 15 residues. The CDR3 spells CASRMGRTDHQPQHF. CDR3 nucleotides: TGTGCCAGTAGGATGGGTAGGACAGACCATCAGCCCCAGCATTTT.

This rearrangement joins TRBV7-3 to TRBJ2-1, with D possibly TRBD1 on 7 matching bases. Germline V gene data show CDR1 as SGHTA and CDR2 as FQGTGA. V was pared by 6 bases and J by 9 bases, with 15 bases between. The CDR3 extends over 13 amino acids. The CDR3 is CASSPSGGGEQFF. CDR3 in DNA: TGTGCCAGCAGTCCCTCAGGGGGAGGTGAGCAGTTCTTC. The full variable domain, in which reference TRBV7-3 and TRBJ2-1 provide the parts outside the CDR3, is GAGVSQTPSNKVTEKGKYVELRCDPISGHTALYWYRQSLGQGPEFLIYFQGTGAADDSGLPNDRFFAVRPEGSVSTLKIQRTERGDSAVYLCASSPSGGGEQFFGPGTRLTVL.